This record concerns one TCR beta chain sequence. This CDR3 region has 12 residues. Trimming removed 11 bases at V and 2 bases at J, with 12 bases between. In germline, CDR1 is MDHEN, CDR2 SYDVKM. This specimen belongs to a study of blood T cell repertoires in COVID-19. About the study: Whether acute or convalescent, the COVID-19 samples came from the United States, Italy and Spain. PBMCs, B-cell-depleted T cells, or T cells were the source of the cDNA or gDNA that made up the material.

TCRdb keeps only in-frame clones here, not all; method: immunoSEQ multiplex PCR. This sample has 65,000 or so clones, with approximately 80% found just once. The material sequenced was peripheral blood. The gene calls are TRBV28 and TRBJ1-2, with D possibly TRBD1 on 5 matching bases. This receptor was obtained from a man in his 60s with acute or convalescent COVID-19. In DNA, the CDR3 is TGTGCCGTCGTAGGGGCCAACTATGGCTACACCTTC. It is translated as CAVVGANYGYTF.